The present entry profiles one TCR beta chain with its context. V was pared by 3 bases and J by 6 bases, with 11 bases between. The CDR3 has 13 residues. Germline V gene sequence: CDR1 MNHNS, CDR2 SASEGT. This entry is derived from a study of human T cells and chemical hapten exposure. TCRdb processed the RACE reads anew with MiXCR; each CDR3 protein has one entry. The sample records 340,000 or so distinct CDR3 sequences, approximately 6.3% being singletons. As for time point: patch test 1, 2 weeks after DPC sensitization. Regarding treatment: therapeutic diphenylcyclopropenone sensitization with weekly scalp DPC.

The chain combines TRBV6-1 with TRBJ1-1, with D uncertain. This receptor was taken from a woman under 30 with alopecia areata. Some clones in this sample may be carry-over from other donors' samples. The sample in question was whole blood, obtained in connection with sensitization to the hapten diphenylcyclopropenone (DPC). The CDR3 sequence: CASSDAGKAEAFF. The CDR3 bases are TGTGCCAGCAGTGACGCGGGGAAGGCTGAAGCTTTCTTT.